This TCR beta chain was recorded in a study of T cell changes during pregnancy in multiple sclerosis (dated by TCRdb to about 2019). As for the study more broadly: In women with multiple sclerosis, the researchers looked at how the T cell repertoire shifted as pregnancy progressed.

The library was generated by the immunoSEQ multiplex PCR assay. Entries here come from immuneACCESS through TCRdb and include only in-frame sequences with V and J called. Some clones fail to appear in such tables; in the studies checked, an unresolved V gene covers under half of the shortfall, and the cause of the remainder is unknown. For this sample there are about 100,000 clones; roughly 90% appear just once. The ten largest clones take up less than 2.5% of the sample. Taken from the germline V gene (reference sequence), the CDR1 and CDR2 loops are GTSNPN and SVGIG. A distance of 13 bases separates the germline ends of V and J, which lose 1 base and 4 bases respectively. The cysteine opens and the phenylalanine closes a CDR3 of 14 amino acids. Just the 42-base CDR3 DNA is kept, in frame starting at base 1. As for this clone: Its antigen is not yet known. The input lacks base qualities; no much larger clone sits a single base away.

The clonotype comes from a female donor with multiple sclerosis, enrolled in a pregnancy study. The chain is made from TRBV30 and TRBJ1-2; the best D guess is TRBD1, with 6 bases matching. The input for sequencing was peripheral blood, taken after pregnancy. The sequenced DNA is TGTGCCTGGAGTGGTGGGGGCCGGGTCTATGGCTACACCTTC. Its coded protein is CAWSGGGRVYGYTF.